This T cell receptor beta chain appears in the sequencing data of a study of T cell repertoires in cytomegalovirus infection. Looking at the study overall: Carrying CMV and the relevant HLA type showed in public TCR beta signatures.

Study conclusions and caveats: The study found HLA-C-restricted CMV-specific TCR beta clonotypes dominating the ex vivo response. Using cumulative public TCR beta family frequency, the authors identified those who carried CMV together with the relevant HLA.

TCRdb re-analysed the reads in MiXCR, keeping a single row per CDR3 protein. The sample comprises under 250,000 distinct CDR3 sequences, around 6.4% of which are singletons, and about 6.5% rests with the top ten. For this clonotype: Its antigen is not identified.

Looked up from germline, CDR1 is SNHLY and CDR2 is FYNNEI. The germline V and J ends were trimmed by 7 bases and 4 bases, with 13 bases remaining between them. The CDR3 extends over 14 amino acids. This TCR was sampled from a human donor in good health (CMV status not recorded). Some clones in this sample may be carry-over from other donors' samples. The rearrangement uses TRBV2 and TRBJ1-4; possible D gene TRBD1, 6 bases. Specimen: PBMCs. The CDR3: CASTRGQLNEKLFF. The CDR3, as DNA: TGTGCCAGCACTCGGGGACAACTTAATGAAAAACTGTTTTTT. Using reference TRBV2 and TRBJ1-4 for the parts outside the CDR3, the full variable domain is EPEVTQTPSHQVTQMGQEVILRCVPISNHLYFYWYRQILGQKVEFLVSFYNNEISEKSEIFDDQFSVERPDGSNFTLKIRSTKLEDSAMYFCASTRGQLNEKLFFGSGTQLSVL.